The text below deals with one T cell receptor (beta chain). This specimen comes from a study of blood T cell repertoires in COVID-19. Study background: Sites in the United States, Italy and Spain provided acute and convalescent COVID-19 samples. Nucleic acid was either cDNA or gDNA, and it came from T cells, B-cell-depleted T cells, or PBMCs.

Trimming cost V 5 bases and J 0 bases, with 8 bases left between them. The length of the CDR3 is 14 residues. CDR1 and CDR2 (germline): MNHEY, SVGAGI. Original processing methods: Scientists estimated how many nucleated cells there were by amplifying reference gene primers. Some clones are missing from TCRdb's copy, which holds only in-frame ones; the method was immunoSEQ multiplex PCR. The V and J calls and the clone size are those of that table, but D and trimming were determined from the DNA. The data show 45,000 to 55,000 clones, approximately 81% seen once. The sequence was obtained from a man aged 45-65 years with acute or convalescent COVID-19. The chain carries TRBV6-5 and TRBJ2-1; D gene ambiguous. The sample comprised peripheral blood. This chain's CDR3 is CASSSVSSYNEQFF. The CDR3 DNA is TGTGCCAGCAGTAGCGTCAGCTCCTACAATGAGCAGTTCTTC.